One sample yielded the 29 T cell receptor gamma chains listed below, sequenced in a study of γδ T cells in repeated Plasmodium falciparum infection. TCRdb reprocessed the multiplex PCR reads using CATT. The repertoire holds 30,000 or so gamma-chain clones, 1.4% seen once, with 15% to 20% in the top ten. Flow sorting of PBMC yielded separate Vgamma9/Vdelta2+ and Vdelta2-negative gammadelta T cell populations for bulk repertoire analysis. Sequencing used gamma-delta T cells from blood. These receptors were taken from a pool of human donors (malaria-infected and uninfected, not separated).

This clone was seen repeatedly, ten times or more. A far larger clone is one base from this, pointing to a likely read error. This specimen includes other DNA sequences encoding the same CDR3. This rearrangement joins TRGV9 to TRGJ1 or TRGJ2. Germline V CDR1 and CDR2: GITISATS, ISYDGTV (reference sequence). CDR3 length: 13 amino acids. This chain's CDR3 is CALWEVCGGGKLF. As DNA, the CDR3 is TGTGCCTTGTGGGAGGTCTGTGGGGGCGGGAAACTCTTC.

This clone was counted many times. TCRdb's protein, taken from a much larger clone, differs from this DNA's translation at residue 3, likely owing to a read error; the protein displayed comes from the DNA. The chain has TRGV9 and TRGJP. Germline-derived CDR1 and CDR2 are GITISATS and ISYDGTV (reference sequence). The length of the CDR3 is 16 residues. In DNA, the CDR3 is TGTGCCTCGTGGGAGGTGCTCGTGTTGGGCAAAAAAATCAAGGTATTT. As protein: CASWEVLVLGKKIKVF.

This clone was picked up many times. The TCRdb record carries a much larger clone's protein, which differs from this DNA's translation at residue 14; a read error is the likely cause, and the protein listed here is the DNA translation. This chain connects TRGV9 to TRGJP. Germline V gives CDR1 GITISATS, CDR2 ISYDGTV (reference sequence). CDR3 size: 16 residues. CDR3 DNA: TGTGCCTTGTGGGAGGCCATGAGAAAGGGCAAAAAAATCAGGGTATTT. Translating it yields CALWEAMRKGKKIRVF.

Notes on this clone: A read error is likely here: a far larger clone is one base away. The DNA is left out, because the CDR3 cannot be placed on it with certainty; the CDR3 is given as TCRdb lists it. The sample carries other DNA sequences with the same CDR3. The V gene call is TRGV9, and the J gene call is absent. The CDR3 length is 29 residues, termini included. Germline V gives CDR1 GITISATS, CDR2 ISYDGTV (reference sequence). The CDR3 reads CALWVIIRNSLAVEQHLLSQVSIGRIQHF.

Note on this clone: This DNA translates differently at residue 8 from the TCRdb protein, which is that of a much larger clone; a read error is likely, and the protein shown is the DNA's own translation. This sequence joins TRGV9 and TRGJP. Here the J gene came from matching the DNA to germline, since TCRdb omits it. J was trimmed by 9 bases and V by 0 bases; bases with no gene match: 8. The CDR3 runs to 17 residues. Germline lookup yields CDR1 GITISATS and CDR2 ISYDGTV (reference sequence). CDR3 DNA sequence: TGTGCCTTGTGGGAGGTGGAGAAGGTGTTGGGCAAAAAAATCAAGGTATTT. As protein: CALWEVEKVLGKKIKVF.

This clone showed up just a few times. TCRdb lists the protein of a much larger clone for this DNA, which differs at residue 11, so this is likely a read error; the protein given here is translated from the DNA itself. Other DNA variants within this sample encode the same CDR3. J is TRGJ1 or TRGJ2 and V is TRGV9. Here the J gene came from matching the DNA to germline, since TCRdb omits it. Germline V CDR1 and CDR2: GITISATS, ISYDGTV (reference sequence). There are 14 residues in the CDR3. The CDR3 DNA is TGTGCCTTGTGGGAGGTCCAAGCTTATTATAGGAAACTCTTT. This gives the protein CALWEVQAYYRKLF.

Comments on this clone: For this DNA, TCRdb reports the protein of a much larger clone, which diverges at residue 6, most likely from a read error; the protein presented here is translated directly from the DNA. The chain has TRGV9 and TRGJP. Here the J gene came from matching the DNA to germline, since TCRdb omits it. Trimming at V came to 11 bases and at J to 9 bases, leaving 10 bases not matched to a gene. Germline values: CDR1 GITISATS, CDR2 ISYDGTV (reference sequence). The CDR3 contains 14 residues. CDR3 in amino acids: CASKGGLGKKIKVF. Written as DNA, the CDR3 is TGTGCCTCCAAGGGTGGGTTGGGCAAAAAAATCAAGGTATTT.

This clone has at least ten counts. TCRdb's listed protein matches a much larger clone and diverges from this DNA's translation at residue 3, likely through a read error; the protein shown comes from the DNA. The same CDR3 can be traced to other DNA sequences in this sample. The V gene is TRGV4, the J gene TRGJ1 or TRGJ2. The CDR3 totals 12 residues. CDR1 EGSTGY and CDR2 YDSYTSSV come from the germline V gene. CDR3 protein: CAAWDGYYKKLF. Here the CDR3 DNA reads TGTGCCGCCTGGGATGGATATTATAAGAAACTCTTT.

This clone was picked up a small number of times. The protein TCRdb gives is from a much larger clone and does not agree with this DNA's translation at residue 8, likely a read error; the protein shown here comes from the DNA. The gene calls are TRGV9 and TRGJP. No J gene was available from TCRdb, and it was assigned here by a germline match of the DNA. Germline CDR1 is GITISATS and CDR2 is ISYDGTV (reference sequence). The length of the CDR3 is 18 residues. V lost 2 bases and J lost 5; bases outside the gene matches: 9. CDR3 nucleotide sequence: TGTGCCTTGTGGGAGGGTCAAACCGAAGAGTTGGGCAAAAAAATCAAGGTATTT. Translation: CALWEGQTEELGKKIKVF.

Worth noting for this clone: The amino acid sequence in TCRdb belongs to a much larger clone and departs from this DNA's translation at residue 9, likely a sequencing read error; the sequence shown is translated from the DNA. This specimen includes other DNA sequences encoding the same CDR3. The J gene is TRGJP, the V gene TRGV9. Because TCRdb records no J gene, it was assigned here through a match of the DNA to germline. This CDR3 is 20 amino acids long. Germline V lookup: CDR1 GITISATS, CDR2 ISYDGTV (reference sequence). Trimming at V came to 1 base and at J to 5 bases, leaving 14 bases not matched to a gene. CDR3 region: CALWEVPTREKELGKKIKVF. As DNA, the CDR3 is TGTGCCTTGTGGGAGGTCCCAACCCGGGAGAAAGAGTTGGGCAAAAAAATCAAGGTATTT.

There are a few counts of this clone. TCRdb assigns this DNA the protein of a much larger clone, which departs from its translation at residue 3; this likely reflects a read error, and the protein shown comes from translating the DNA. The chain has TRGV2 and TRGJ1 or TRGJ2. The J gene is absent in TCRdb and was assigned here via DNA matching to germline. CDR3 size: 13 residues. The germline V gene has CDR1 EGSNGY and CDR2 YDSYNSKV. The CDR3, as DNA: TGTGCCCCCTGGGACGTTATTGGGTATAAGAAACTCTTT. The encoded protein is CAPWDVIGYKKLF.

This clone appeared many times. TCRdb attributes to this sequence the protein of a much larger clone, which differs from the DNA translation at residue 9; a read error is likely, and the protein displayed is translated from the DNA. The gene calls are TRGV4 and TRGJ1 or TRGJ2. Germline V gene lookup returns CDR1 EGSTGY and CDR2 YDSYTSSV. The J segment lost 2 bases and the V segment lost 1 base, leaving 8 bases of the junction unmatched. This CDR3 spans 15 amino acids. Written as DNA, the CDR3 is TGTGCCACCTGGGATGGCCATTTCGATTATTATAAGAAACTCTTT. Encoded protein: CATWDGHFDYYKKLF.

This clone has a count of ten or more. J is TRGJ1 or TRGJ2 and V is TRGV9. V lost 3 bases and J lost 0; bases outside the gene matches: 5. Germline values: CDR1 GITISATS, CDR2 ISYDGTV (reference sequence). The CDR3 extends over 14 amino acids. The DNA for the CDR3 is TGTGCCTTGTGGGAGACTACGAATTATTATAAGAAACTCTTT. The encoded protein is CALWETTNYYKKLF.

This clone was detected many times. Other nucleotide sequences in the sample specify the same CDR3. This chain joins TRGV9 and TRGJP. The trim removed 0 bases at V and 5 bases at J, leaving 4 bases unmatched. This CDR3 comprises 17 residues. From germline, CDR1 is GITISATS and CDR2 ISYDGTV (reference sequence). CDR3 DNA sequence: TGTGCCTTGTGGGAGGTGCTCGAAGAGTTGGGCAAAAAAATCAAGGTATTT. Its translation: CALWEVLEELGKKIKVF.

This clone was counted at least ten times. This likely traces to a read error, being one base from a far larger clone. The chain combines TRGV5 with TRGJP1. The J gene, missing from TCRdb, was assigned here through DNA to germline matching. CDR3 length: 16 amino acids. Germline V gene sequence: CDR1 VINAFY, CDR2 YDVSNSKD. V was clipped by 4 bases and J by 3 bases; unmatched bases: 11. The chain's CDR3 is CATWEGGLPTGWFKIF. The CDR3 DNA follows: TGTGCCACCTGGGAAGGAGGTTTGCCCACTGGTTGGTTCAAGATATTT.

In this sample, this clone turned up many times. The protein TCRdb gives is from a much larger clone and does not agree with this DNA's translation at residue 13, likely a read error; the protein shown here comes from the DNA. DNA of the CDR3: TGTGCCTTGTGGGACGGTCAAGAGTTGGGCAAAAAAGTCAAGGTATTT. Amino acids: CALWDGQELGKKVKVF. This chain connects TRGV9 to TRGJP. Here the J gene was assigned by germline matching of the DNA, as TCRdb has none. The CDR3 is made up of 16 amino acids. Germline V lookup: CDR1 GITISATS, CDR2 ISYDGTV (reference sequence).

About this clone itself: TCRdb's protein for this DNA is that of a much larger clone and differs from the translation at residue 11, likely a read error; the protein shown is the DNA translation. The V gene is listed as TRGV8; no J gene was called. Looked up from germline, CDR1 is VENAVY and CDR2 is YDSYNSRV. The CDR3 totals 13 residues. The CDR3 loop reads CATWDSGDWIETF. The CDR3 coding sequence is TGTGCCACCTGGGATAGCGGGGATTGGATCGAGACGTTT.

The sample holds a few counts of this clone. The protein TCRdb gives is from a much larger clone and does not agree with this DNA's translation at residue 6, likely a read error; the protein shown here comes from the DNA. The chain combines TRGV3 with TRGJ1 or TRGJ2. No J gene is reported in TCRdb; it was inferred here by comparing the DNA with germline. The CDR3 extends over 13 amino acids. Losses at the gene ends were 2 bases for V and 8 bases for J; bases not matched to a gene: 9. Looked up from germline, CDR1 is VTNTFY and CDR2 is YDVSTARD (reference sequence). The CDR3 nucleotides are TGTGCCACCTGGGACATGCAAAGAGATAAGAAACTCTTT. It translates to CATWDMQRDKKLF.

This clone has at least ten counts. The protein in TCRdb stems from a much larger clone and differs at residue 10 from this DNA's translation, likely a read error; here the protein is translated from the DNA. J is TRGJP and V is TRGV9. No J gene was available from TCRdb, and it was assigned here by a germline match of the DNA. Germline values: CDR1 GITISATS, CDR2 ISYDGTV (reference sequence). The CDR3 is 16 amino acids. The DNA of the CDR3 is TGTGCCTTGTGGGTACCCGGCGAGTTGTGCAAAAAAATCAAGGTATTT. Translation: CALWVPGELCKKIKVF.

On this clone itself: The protein in TCRdb stems from a much larger clone and differs at residue 8 from this DNA's translation, likely a read error; here the protein is translated from the DNA. The chain joins TRGV3 to TRGJ1 or TRGJ2. Since TCRdb gives no J gene, matching the DNA to germline was used here to assign it. Trimming removed 3 bases from V and 7 bases from J; junction bases left unmatched: 9. Germline V lookup: CDR1 VTNTFY, CDR2 YDVSTARD (reference sequence). The CDR3 covers 13 residues. CDR3 sequence (DNA): TGTGCCACCTGGGACGGATTTTGGTATAAGAAACTCTTT. Translation: CATWDGFWYKKLF.

This clone turned up a few times. The TCRdb protein comes from a much larger clone and disagrees with this DNA's translation at residue 9, likely due to a read error; the protein given here is derived from the DNA. The J gene is TRGJ1 or TRGJ2, the V gene TRGV3. As TCRdb names no J gene, one was assigned here on the basis of a DNA match to germline. In germline, CDR1 is VTNTFY, CDR2 YDVSTARD (reference sequence). This CDR3 region has 13 residues. The CDR3 sequence is CATWDRPYCKKLF. In DNA form, the CDR3 reads TGTGCCACCTGGGACAGGCCGTATTGTAAGAAACTCTTT.

This clone was seen a few times. The protein in TCRdb stems from a much larger clone and differs at residue 13 from this DNA's translation, likely a read error; here the protein is translated from the DNA. The gene calls are TRGV8 and TRGJ1 or TRGJ2. V trimming: 2 bases; J trimming: 4 bases; junction bases outside the gene matches: 29. This CDR3 region has 21 residues. Germline V gene data show CDR1 as VENAVY and CDR2 as YDSYNSRV. The CDR3 bases are TGTGCCACCTGGGATACCCGGCCCCAAGGTTCACCTCGTGAACCCTATTATAAGAAACTCTTT. This codes for CATWDTRPQGSPREPYYKKLF.

The sample holds many counts of this clone. TCRdb's protein for this DNA is that of a much larger clone and differs from the translation at residue 5, likely a read error; the protein shown is the DNA translation. This chain uses TRGV9 with TRGJ1 or TRGJ2. The J gene is absent in TCRdb and was assigned here via DNA matching to germline. Losses at the gene ends were 10 bases for V and 2 bases for J; bases not matched to a gene: 8. Germline CDR1 reads GITISATS; CDR2 reads ISYDGTV (reference sequence). The CDR3 is made up of 12 amino acids. CDR3 residues: CAFRDYYYKKLF. CDR3 in DNA: TGTGCCTTCAGGGACTATTATTATAAGAAACTCTTT.

The table lists this clone with many counts. TCRdb's listed protein matches a much larger clone and diverges from this DNA's translation at residue 9, likely through a read error; the protein shown comes from the DNA. V gene TRGV9 combines with J gene TRGJP. Germline-derived CDR1 and CDR2 are GITISATS and ISYDGTV (reference sequence). This CDR3 has 15 amino acids. The CDR3 DNA follows: TGTGCCTTGTGGGAGCAAGAGTTGAGCAAAAAAATCAAGGTATTT. It translates to CALWEQELSKKIKVF.

About this clone: The protein recorded in TCRdb matches a much larger clone and deviates from this DNA's translation at residue 9, suggesting a read error; the protein here is obtained by translating the DNA. The V and J genes are TRGV8 and TRGJ1 or TRGJ2. TCRdb records no J gene; here it was assigned by comparing the DNA to germline. The germline gives CDR1 VENAVY, CDR2 YDSYNSRV. CDR3 size: 12 residues. This CDR3 reads CATWDSGYRKLF. In DNA form, the CDR3 reads TGTGCCACCTGGGATAGCGGATATAGGAAACTCTTT.

Of note for this clone: The protein that TCRdb holds for this DNA derives from a much larger clone and differs from the translated DNA at residue 5, which likely indicates a read error; the protein shown here is translated from the DNA. The gene calls are TRGV3 and TRGJP2. The CDR3 contains 18 residues. Germline V gene data show CDR1 as VTNTFY and CDR2 as YDVSTARD (reference sequence). This chain's CDR3 is CATWVRPWGYSSDWIKTF. The CDR3 DNA reads TGTGCCACCTGGGTCAGGCCTTGGGGGTATAGTAGTGATTGGATCAAGACGTTT.

On this clone: TCRdb attributes to this sequence the protein of a much larger clone, which differs from the DNA translation at residue 5; a read error is likely, and the protein displayed is translated from the DNA. The V gene is TRGV4, the J gene TRGJ1 or TRGJ2. The J gene comes from matching the DNA to germline here; TCRdb lacks it. CDR1 is EGSTGY and CDR2 is YDSYTSSV in the germline V gene. There are 10 residues in the CDR3. J was trimmed by 11 bases and V by 5 bases; bases with no gene match: 6. This CDR3 reads CATWVCEKLF. In DNA, the CDR3 is TGTGCCACCTGGGTTTGTGAGAAACTCTTT.

This clone was recorded many times. The protein in TCRdb stems from a much larger clone and differs at residue 10 from this DNA's translation, likely a read error; here the protein is translated from the DNA. V is TRGV9 and J is TRGJ1 or TRGJ2. Here the J gene was assigned by germline matching of the DNA, as TCRdb has none. This CDR3 has 15 amino acids. Germline loops: CDR1 GITISATS, CDR2 ISYDGTV (reference sequence). The CDR3 nucleotides are TGTGCCTTGTGGGAGGTCTCCAGGAATAATTATAAGAAACTCTTT. Its translation: CALWEVSRNNYKKLF.

This clone is categorized as medium-sized (0.01 to 0.1%). Other DNA sequences in the same sample also yield this CDR3. The V and J genes are TRGV9 and TRGJP. The CDR3 has 16 amino acids. Germline V gene sequence: CDR1 GITISATS, CDR2 ISYDGTV (reference sequence). Losses at the gene ends were 4 bases for V and 4 bases for J; bases not matched to a gene: 4. CDR3 residues: CALWEPQELGKKIKVF. As DNA, the CDR3 is TGTGCCTTGTGGGAACCACAAGAGTTGGGCAAAAAAATCAAGGTATTT.